This TCR beta chain was sequenced for a study of cytomegalovirus exposure and HLA in healthy donors. Study at large: Approximately 190 million T cells yielded about 120 million unique TCR beta sequences, as an earlier analysis found.

The primer mix had 60 Vbeta and 13 Jbeta primers. The assay was immunoSEQ multiplex PCR, and TCRdb's table has in-frame clones only and misses some. Of roughly 100,000 clones in the sample, about 69% were seen once. This CDR3 has 14 residues. Germline V CDR1 and CDR2: GTSNPN, SVGIG (reference sequence). The germline V and J ends were trimmed by 2 bases and 1 base, with 11 bases remaining between them. Study-level findings and limits: Researchers catalogued about 150 TCR beta chains as cytomegalovirus-associated. As a later analysis showed, several of the most significant clusters appeared to be linked to common viral pathogens.

A note on this clone: Its matching antigen is unknown.

Sequencing was done on a sample of PBMCs. This chain connects TRBV30 to TRBJ1-1, with D uncertain. The clonotype originates from a man aged 35 to 55 in good health and CMV-seronegative. Written as DNA, the CDR3 is TGTGCCTGGAGTCCTTGGGGAGGGAACACTGAAGCTTTCTTT. It codes for CAWSPWGGNTEAFF. The whole variable domain, filled in from reference TRBV30 and TRBJ1-1, reads SQTIHQWPATLVQPVGSPLSLECTVEGTSNPNLYWYRQAAGRGLQLLFYSVGIGQISSEVPQNLSASRPQDRQFILSSKKLLLSDSGFYLCAWSPWGGNTEAFFGQGTRLTVV.